The clone carrying this T cell receptor beta chain was seen many times. Its antigen is still unknown. Looked up from germline, CDR1 is SQVTM and CDR2 is ANQGSEA. Germline trimming cut 3 bases from V and 5 bases from J; bases unmatched to any gene: 14. CDR3 length equals 17 residues. Specified time point: patch test 1, 2 weeks after DPC sensitization. Treatment of the sample: therapeutic diphenylcyclopropenone sensitization with weekly scalp DPC. The sample belongs to a study of human T cells and chemical hapten exposure. Overall study context: DPC at 2% was the sensitizing agent, placed on 2 cm by 2 cm of upper inner arm skin.

Study-level results: Compared to controls, expanded TCRs made significantly more large clusters of similar CDR3s. PT1 expanded TCR counts and patch test score correlated positively.

As the library was built, unique molecular identifiers were attached to individual cDNA molecules. TCRdb fed the RACE reads into MiXCR, producing one record per CDR3 protein. The sample has approximately 400,000 distinct CDR3 sequences; nearly 5% are singletons. V gene TRBV29-1 combines with J gene TRBJ2-7; 12 bases agree with TRBD1. The input for sequencing was whole blood, taken in connection with sensitization to the hapten diphenylcyclopropenone (DPC). The receptor's source is a woman between 50 and 59 years old with alopecia areata. Some clones in this sample may be carry-over from other donors' samples. The DNA of the CDR3 is TGCAGCGTTGACAAGGCCTCTCCGGGACAGGGGGCCCACGAGCAGTACTTC. It specifies CSVDKASPGQGAHEQYF.